The 10 T cell receptor beta chains given below trace back to one sample, sequenced in a study of T cell repertoires in cytomegalovirus infection. TCRdb recomputed calls from the reads with MiXCR, one row per CDR3 protein. The data hold about 460,000 distinct CDR3 sequences, with around 10% observed a single time. The sample was PBMCs. These TCRs come from a human donor in good health (CMV status not recorded). Some clones in this sample may be carry-over from other donors' samples.

There are many counts of this clonotype. V usage is TRBV11-2 and J usage is TRBJ1-5, with D hard to call. Trimming removed 1 base at V and 4 bases at J, with 5 bases between. CDR3 length equals 13 residues. Germline CDR1 reads SGHAT; CDR2 reads FQNNGV. This CDR3 is CASSLVPNQPQHF. CDR3 in DNA: TGTGCCAGCAGCTTAGTCCCAAATCAGCCCCAGCATTTT.

This clonotype was counted ten times or more. This chain joins TRBV19 and TRBJ2-2; 10 nucleotides align to TRBD2. The germline CDR1 and CDR2 sequences are LNHDA and SQIVND (reference sequence). The J segment lost 1 base and the V segment lost 5 bases, leaving 4 bases of the junction unmatched. The CDR3 covers 16 residues. CDR3 protein: CASSPWTSGNTGELFF. CDR3 coding DNA: TGTGCCAGTAGTCCTTGGACTAGCGGGAACACCGGGGAGCTGTTTTTT.

Many counts were recorded for this clonotype. The CDR3 sequence: CASSLGQGNGSPLHF. CDR3 in DNA: TGTGCCAGCAGTTTAGGACAGGGGAATGGGTCACCCCTCCACTTT. The chain joins TRBV27 to TRBJ1-6; 9 bases are shared with TRBD1. The CDR3 covers 15 residues. Per the germline V gene, CDR1 is MNHEY and CDR2 is SMNVEV (reference sequence). The trim removed 2 bases at V and 10 bases at J, leaving 6 bases unmatched.

This clonotype was picked up a small number of times. This chain connects TRBV9 to TRBJ2-1; TRBD2 aligns across 7 bases. V lost 2 bases to trimming and J lost 3 bases; unmatched junction nucleotides: 5. The CDR3 is made up of 15 amino acids. Germline-derived CDR1 and CDR2 are SGDLS and YYNGEE. In nucleotides, the CDR3 is TGTGCCAGCAGCGTTGGCGGGGGAGACTACAATGAGCAGTTCTTC. Encoded protein: CASSVGGGDYNEQFF. Full variable domain (remainder filled in from reference TRBV9 and TRBJ2-1): DSGVTQTPKHLITATGQRVTLRCSPRSGDLSVYWYQQSLDQGLQFLIQYYNGEERAKGNILERFSAQQFPDLHSELNLSSLELGDSALYFCASSVGGGDYNEQFFGPGTRLTVL.

This clonotype occurred many times. The V gene is TRBV7-3, the J gene TRBJ1-3, with TRBD1 matching over 8 bases. The J segment lost 2 bases and the V segment lost 5 bases, leaving 11 bases of the junction unmatched. Germline loops: CDR1 SGHTA, CDR2 FQGTGA. The CDR3 consists of 17 residues. The CDR3 is CASSLRGREAAGNTIYF. CDR3 bases: TGTGCCAGCAGCCTCAGGGGGCGCGAAGCTGCTGGAAACACCATATATTTT.

Comments on this clonotype: This may be a read error, as it is one base from a much larger clone. This sequence joins TRBV5-6 and TRBJ1-6, with D unclear. Looked up from germline, CDR1 is SGHDT and CDR2 is YYEEEE. V lost 0 bases, J lost 0 bases, and 16 bases lay in between. The CDR3 has 19 residues. The CDR3 bases are TGTGCCAGCAGCTTGGCCGGGTCAGGTCCTAGCTCCTATAATTCACCCCTCCACTTT. Translating gives CASSLAGSGPSSYNSPLHF.

This clonotype has ten or more counts. J is TRBJ2-7 and V is TRBV28; the D gene could be TRBD1 or TRBD2 (5 bases each). Germline V CDR1 and CDR2: MDHEN, SYDVKM. V shed 6 bases and J shed 5 bases, with 20 bases lying between them. The CDR3 consists of 15 residues. The CDR3 is CASSQTGGLMDEQYF. The CDR3 coding sequence is TGTGCCAGCAGCCAAACAGGAGGCCTCATGGACGAGCAGTACTTC.

There are many counts of this clonotype. This chain links TRBV29-1 with TRBJ2-5; TRBD1 or TRBD2 may be the D gene (6 bases each). V lost 5 bases and J 1 base, leaving 11 bases between the germline ends. The CDR3 loop spans 13 amino acids. CDR1 is SQVTM and CDR2 is ANQGSEA in the germline V gene. The CDR3 sequence: CSVRGVLQETQYF. The CDR3 DNA follows: TGCAGCGTTAGGGGGGTCCTCCAAGAGACCCAGTACTTC.

This clonotype has at least ten counts. The rearrangement joins TRBV12-3 or TRBV12-4 to TRBJ2-2, with a weak D call TRBD2 (5 bases). V was shortened by 2 bases and J by 6 bases, with 10 bases between the two germline ends. The CDR3 covers 14 residues. In nucleotides, the CDR3 is TGTGCCAGCAGTTTAAACTACGGGGCCGGGGAGCTGTTTTTT. Its translation: CASSLNYGAGELFF.

This clonotype was counted at least ten times. The chain couples TRBV6-1 to TRBJ1-4; TRBD1 agrees at 9 bases. Germline CDR1 is MNHNS and CDR2 is SASEGT. The ends lost 8 bases at V and 4 bases at J; junction bases unmatched: 5. The CDR3 contains 14 residues. CDR3 nucleotide sequence: TGTGCCAGCCACAGACAGGGGGGTAATGAAAAACTGTTTTTT. Translation: CASHRQGGNEKLFF.